The 32 T cell receptor beta chains given below trace back to one sample, sequenced in a study of OX40 agonist ivuxolimab in advanced cancers. Sequenced by immunoSEQ multiplex PCR; TCRdb stores in-frame clones only, minus some. The sample yields over 95,000 clones, around nine tenths seen once. Sequenced here: CD4+ or CD8+ T cells sorted from blood, sampled in a trial of the OX40 agonist ivuxolimab. The receptors shown here come from an adult with an advanced solid tumor such as melanoma, head and neck, liver or kidney cancer.

The chain recombines TRBV7-8 with TRBJ2-6; the match to TRBD1 covers 7 bases. Looked up from germline, CDR1 is SGHVS and CDR2 is FQNEAQ. The CDR3 sequence is 16 residues long. Losses at the gene ends were 7 bases for V and 0 bases for J; bases not matched to a gene: 6. The CDR3 reads CASTGQDLSGANVLTF. CDR3 bases: TGTGCCAGCACTGGACAGGACCTCTCTGGGGCCAACGTCCTGACTTTC.

The gene calls are TRBV28 and TRBJ2-3; tentative D call: TRBD2 (6 bases). Between the trimmed V and J ends, which lost 8 bases and 7 bases, there was a span of 19 bases. The CDR3 consists of 14 residues. Germline V gene sequence: CDR1 MDHEN, CDR2 SYDVKM. CDR3 residues: CASLSSAIWNTQYF. CDR3 DNA: TGTGCCAGCCTCTCTAGCGCAATTTGGAATACGCAGTATTTT.

V and J are TRBV28 and TRBJ2-7; TRBD2 aligns across 8 bases. V lost 9 bases to trimming and J lost 0 bases; unmatched junction nucleotides: 16. This CDR3 has 17 residues. Germline lookup yields CDR1 MDHEN and CDR2 SYDVKM. CDR3 coding DNA: TGTGCCAGTACCCCGGGGGGCGGGGGGCGCAGCTCCTACGAGCAGTACTTC. This codes for CASTPGGGGRSSYEQYF. Looking up the rest from reference TRBV28 and TRBJ2-7 gives the full variable domain: DVKVTQSSRYLVKRTGEKVFLECVQDMDHENMFWYRQDPGLGLRLIYFSYDVKMKEKGDIPEGYSVSREKKERFSLILESASTNQTSMYLCASTPGGGGRSSYEQYFGPGTRLTVT.

The chain joins TRBV25-1 to TRBJ1-6; TRBD1 agrees at 9 bases. With 4 bases clipped from V and 5 bases from J, the junction kept 3 bases outside the gene matches. CDR1 and CDR2 from the germline V gene are MGHDK and SYGVNS. The CDR3 length is 15 residues. CDR3 amino acids: CASSGDRGNNSPLHF. The CDR3 DNA follows: TGTGCCAGCAGTGGAGACAGGGGGAATAATTCACCCCTCCACTTT. The whole variable domain, filled in from reference TRBV25-1 and TRBJ1-6, reads EADIYQTPRYLVIGTGKKITLECSQTMGHDKMYWYQQDPGMELHLIHYSYGVNSTEKGDLSSESTVSRIRTEHFPLTLESARPSHTSQYLCASSGDRGNNSPLHFGNGTRLTVT.

This chain links TRBV20-1 with TRBJ2-5; D is ambiguous. The J call could be wrong; TRBJ2-7 is a better fit for the DNA end. Looked up from germline, CDR1 is DFQATT and CDR2 is SNEGSKA (reference sequence). The CDR3 consists of 10 residues. In nucleotides, the CDR3 is TGCAGTGCCTTTTCGGACGAGCAGTACTTC. Translating it yields CSAFSDEQYF.

The chain uses TRBV7-2 and TRBJ1-3; 8 bases are shared with TRBD1. V was clipped by 5 bases and J by 7 bases; unmatched bases: 10. Looked up from germline, CDR1 is SGHTA and CDR2 is FQGNSA. This CDR3 comprises 15 residues. CDR3 sequence: CASSLSTGALNTIYF. DNA of the CDR3: TGTGCCAGCAGCCTATCGACAGGGGCCCTGAACACCATATATTTT.

The CDR3 protein is CASSYSAGGNYGYTF. CDR3 nucleotides: TGTGCCAGCAGTTACTCGGCAGGGGGCAACTATGGCTACACCTTC. J is TRBJ1-2 and V is TRBV6-5, with 8 bases that match TRBD1. Germline V gene data show CDR1 as MNHEY and CDR2 as SVGAGI. The CDR3 spans 15 residues. Losses at the gene ends were 0 bases for V and 2 bases for J; bases not matched to a gene: 2.

J is TRBJ1-2 and V is TRBV30; 11 bases align to TRBD1. V lost 2 bases and J lost 8; bases outside the gene matches: 7. Germline loops: CDR1 GTSNPN, CDR2 SVGIG (reference sequence). The CDR3 consists of 14 residues. This CDR3 is CAWSPRDRGNGYTF. The CDR3 nucleotides are TGTGCCTGGAGTCCCCGGGACAGGGGGAACGGCTACACCTTC.

The V and J genes are TRBV28 and TRBJ2-3; 9 positions match TRBD1. The CDR3 totals 11 residues. The germline gives CDR1 MDHEN, CDR2 SYDVKM. V dropped 2 bases and J dropped 13; count of bases not matched to a gene: 1. The CDR3 DNA sequence: TGTGCCAGCAGTTTAGGGACAGGGAAGTATTTT. Its translation is CASSLGTGKYF.

This chain uses TRBV5-5 with TRBJ2-3; D is perhaps TRBD2 (5 bases). Trimming left V 5 bases short and J 1 base short, with 23 bases between. Germline CDR1 and CDR2: SGHKS and YYEKEE (reference sequence). This CDR3 has 18 amino acids. The chain's CDR3 is CASRSIRGSSIGTDTQYF. DNA of the CDR3: TGTGCCAGCAGATCGATACGGGGAAGCTCCATCGGCACAGATACGCAGTATTTT.

This clone was seen only once. The gene calls are TRBV5-1 and TRBJ1-1, with D maybe TRBD1 (6 bases). CDR1 and CDR2 (germline): SGHRS, YFSETQ. The V gene lost 0 bases and the J gene lost 0 bases, with 9 bases spanning the gap. This CDR3 has 15 residues. The CDR3 reads CASSLGRTVNTEAFF. For the CDR3, the DNA is TGCGCCAGCAGCTTGGGTAGGACAGTGAACACTGAAGCTTTCTTT. Based on the CDR3 plus reference TRBV5-1 and TRBJ1-1, the full variable domain is KAGVTQTPRYLIKTRGQQVTLSCSPISGHRSVSWYQQTPGQGLQFLFEYFSETQRNKGNFPGRFSGRQFSNSRSEMNVSTLELGDSALYLCASSLGRTVNTEAFFGQGTRLTVV.

The CDR3 loop reads CASSPPQGNYGYTF. Written as DNA, the CDR3 is TGTGCCAGTAGTCCGCCACAGGGAAACTATGGCTACACCTTC. The V call is TRBV19, the J call TRBJ1-2; weak D call: TRBD1 (6 bases). The length of the CDR3 is 14 residues. The V and J ends lost 5 bases and 2 bases respectively, with 12 bases between them. CDR1 and CDR2 from the germline V gene are LNHDA and SQIVND (reference sequence).

The chain uses TRBV7-2 and TRBJ1-3; possibly TRBD1 for D (5 bases). CDR3 length: 14 residues. Per the germline V gene, CDR1 is SGHTA and CDR2 is FQGNSA. V was shortened by 5 bases and J by 2 bases, with 10 bases between the two germline ends. The DNA of the CDR3 is TGTGCCAGCAGCCCCGGGGGGGCTGGAAACACCATATATTTT. As protein: CASSPGGAGNTIYF.

This chain uses TRBV28 with TRBJ2-7; D perhaps matches TRBD1 (6 bases). Trimming took off 3 bases at V and 4 bases at J, with 19 bases between the two ends. The V gene's germline CDR1 is MDHEN and CDR2 SYDVKM. There are 16 residues in the CDR3. In nucleotides, the CDR3 is TGTGCCAGCAGTTTTTCTCACGCGGCAGGGGAGTACGAGCAGTACTTC. The encoded protein is CASSFSHAAGEYEQYF.

Only a few counts were recorded for this clone. The chain has TRBV28 and TRBJ1-1, with D perhaps TRBD1 (5 bases). The CDR3 loop spans 15 amino acids. Looked up from germline, CDR1 is MDHEN and CDR2 is SYDVKM. V lost 4 bases, J lost 0 bases, and 12 bases lay in between. CDR3 region: CASSWPGRLNTEAFF. For the CDR3, the DNA is TGTGCCAGCAGTTGGCCGGGACGGTTGAACACTGAAGCTTTCTTT.

The chain has TRBV18 and TRBJ1-4; D unresolved. The V end was cut by 2 bases, the J end by 3 bases, with 7 bases between. Germline lookup yields CDR1 KGHSH and CDR2 LQKENI. This CDR3 has 14 amino acids. CDR3 loop: CASSPAAANEKLFF. The CDR3 DNA sequence: TGTGCCAGCTCACCAGCGGCAGCTAATGAAAAACTGTTTTTT. The full variable domain, in which reference TRBV18 and TRBJ1-4 provide the parts outside the CDR3, is NAGVMQNPRHLVRRRGQEARLRCSPMKGHSHVYWYRQLPEEGLKFMVYLQKENIIDESGMPKERFSAEFPKEGPSILRIQQVVRGDSAAYFCASSPAAANEKLFFGSGTQLSVL.

The chain is built from TRBV7-9 and TRBJ2-7, with TRBD1 matching 9 bases. Germline V gives CDR1 SEHNR, CDR2 FQNEAQ (reference sequence). J was trimmed by 1 base and V by 3 bases; bases with no gene match: 7. CDR3 length equals 16 residues. The CDR3, as DNA: TGTGCCAGCAGCTTGGCCGGGACAGGGCGTTCCTACGAGCAGTACTTC. Its protein is CASSLAGTGRSYEQYF.

The chain uses TRBV29-1 and TRBJ2-1; TRBD1 aligns across 12 bases. Germline V CDR1 and CDR2: SQVTM, ANQGSEA. V shed 6 bases, J shed 7 bases, and the junction held 4 bases outside the gene matches. The CDR3 consists of 13 residues. The CDR3 spells CSVGTGGINEQFF. The CDR3 nucleotides read TGCAGCGTGGGGACAGGGGGCATTAATGAGCAGTTCTTC.

The chain recombines TRBV19 with TRBJ2-3; 7 positions agree with TRBD1. Germline trimming cut 6 bases from V and 3 bases from J; bases unmatched to any gene: 9. Per the germline V gene, CDR1 is LNHDA and CDR2 is SQIVND (reference sequence). This CDR3 is built from 15 residues. In DNA form, the CDR3 reads TGTGCCAGTAGCGACCGGGACAGAAGGACAGATACGCAGTATTTT. It translates to CASSDRDRRTDTQYF.

The chain links TRBV6-1 to TRBJ2-3, with D maybe TRBD2 (6 bases). Germline V lookup: CDR1 MNHNS, CDR2 SASEGT. CDR3 size: 14 residues. Trimming stripped 3 bases from V and 6 bases from J, with 13 bases between. The DNA of the CDR3 is TGTGCCAGCAGTGATCGGACTGGGGGGGATACGCAGTATTTT. The encoded protein is CASSDRTGGDTQYF.

The J gene is TRBJ1-5, the V gene TRBV11-2, with D maybe TRBD1 (5 bases). The germline V gene has CDR1 SGHAT and CDR2 FQNNGV. V shed 6 bases and J shed 9 bases, with 21 bases lying between them. This CDR3 is 15 amino acids long. CDR3 sequence reads: CASSTGTAGVAPQHF. In nucleotides, the CDR3 is TGTGCCAGCAGTACGGGGACGGCTGGAGTCGCGCCCCAGCATTTT.

V usage is TRBV2 and J usage is TRBJ1-3; D unclear. CDR1 is SNHLY and CDR2 is FYNNEI in the germline V gene. With 9 bases removed from V and 0 bases from J, the gap between germline ends came to 6 bases. This CDR3 is 12 amino acids long. Written as DNA, the CDR3 is TGTGCCAGTACTTTCTCTGGAAACACCATATATTTT. As protein: CASTFSGNTIYF.

CDR3 residues: CAVGTHNIQANVLTF. The CDR3 DNA follows: TGTGCCGTTGGGACCCATAACATCCAGGCCAACGTCCTGACTTTC. The chain employs TRBV10-3 and TRBJ2-6; tentatively, D is TRBD1 or TRBD2 (5 bases each). V dropped 11 bases and J dropped 6 bases, with 20 bases sitting between them. CDR1 and CDR2 (germline): ENHRY, SYGVKD. This CDR3 has 15 residues.

This clone was seen more than once but under ten times. A read error may account for a junction end that differs from germline. The gene calls are TRBV18 and TRBJ1-4, with a weak D call TRBD1 (5 bases). In germline, CDR1 is KGHSH, CDR2 LQKENI. The CDR3 is 15 amino acids. The CDR3 DNA reads as TGTGCCAGCTCAGGGAGCGCCGGGACTAAAGAAAAACTGTTTTTT. Protein product: CASSGSAGTKEKLFF.

This chain uses TRBV7-6 with TRBJ2-7; the D gene is possibly TRBD1 (6 bases). The V and J ends lost 9 bases and 2 bases respectively, with 17 bases between them. The CDR3 spans 14 residues. Per the germline V gene, CDR1 is SGHVS and CDR2 is FNYEAQ. The CDR3 coding sequence is TGTGCCAGTCTTACCTGGACAGAGCCCTACGAGCAGTACTTC. Its translation is CASLTWTEPYEQYF.

The CDR3, as DNA: TGTGCCAGCAGTGACTGGGGGGGGAGGGGCGAGGAAAATCAGCCCCAGCATTTT. It translates to CASSDWGGRGEENQPQHF. The genes are TRBV6-4 and TRBJ1-5; weak D call: TRBD1 (5 bases). CDR3 length: 18 residues. Germline lookup yields CDR1 MRHNA and CDR2 SNTAGT. V lost 1 base to trimming and J lost 4 bases, with 20 bases between them.

In regard to this clone: At one end, the junction sequence differs from germline, possibly due to a read error. The CDR3 spells CSAREDRERF. CDR3 nucleotides: TGCAGTGCTAGAGAGGACAGGGAAAGGTTC. This sequence joins TRBV20-1 and TRBJ2-7, with TRBD1 matching over 8 bases. The germline gives CDR1 DFQATT, CDR2 SNEGSKA (reference sequence). The CDR3 is 10 residues long.

This chain joins TRBV7-2 and TRBJ1-1; 7 positions agree with TRBD1. The ends lost 5 bases at V and 0 bases at J; junction bases unmatched: 9. The CDR3 extends over 16 amino acids. Germline V CDR1 and CDR2: SGHTA, FQGNSA. The CDR3 loop reads CASSLQGNKLNTEAFF. The CDR3 region has the DNA TGTGCCAGCAGCCTACAGGGGAATAAGTTGAACACTGAAGCTTTCTTT.

V is TRBV5-4 and J is TRBJ2-1; possibly TRBD2 for D (7 bases). Germline loops: CDR1 SGHNT, CDR2 YYREEE (reference sequence). V was cut by 2 bases and J by 5 bases, with 20 bases left in between. The CDR3 totals 17 residues. CDR3 amino acids: CASSFDLWGGKNNEQFF. CDR3 nucleotides: TGTGCCAGCAGCTTTGATCTTTGGGGGGGCAAAAACAATGAGCAGTTCTTC.

V and J are TRBV9 and TRBJ2-5; 9 positions match TRBD2. In germline, CDR1 is SGDLS, CDR2 YYNGEE. V lost 0 bases, J lost 4 bases, and 7 bases stayed unmatched. The CDR3 runs 16 residues. The CDR3 loop is CASSVGSLAGLETQYF. CDR3 sequence (DNA): TGTGCCAGCAGCGTAGGATCTCTAGCGGGGTTAGAGACCCAGTACTTC.

The gene calls are TRBV5-6 and TRBJ1-1; a possible D gene is TRBD1 (5 bases). From germline, CDR1 is SGHDT and CDR2 YYEEEE. Deletions cut 4 bases from V and 5 bases from J, with 18 bases between. The CDR3 length is 15 residues. The DNA of the CDR3 is TGTGCCAGCAGCCGGCCCGGCGGGGGTGGTACTGAAGCTTTCTTT. Translated, it gives CASSRPGGGGTEAFF.

This chain joins TRBV30 and TRBJ1-1; perhaps TRBD1 as D (6 bases). Deletions cut 4 bases from V and 8 bases from J, with 23 bases between. Germline CDR1 GTSNPN, CDR2 SVGIG (reference sequence). This CDR3 region has 15 residues. CDR3 DNA: TGTGCCTGGACAGGGGCGGGCCCCGGGACGGCGGAAGCTTTCTTT. This sequence encodes CAWTGAGPGTAEAFF.